Listed here are 8 T cell receptor beta chains from one sample, sequenced in a study of T cell responses to AZD1222 COVID-19 vaccine. Assay: immunoSEQ multiplex PCR; the TCRdb copy retains only in-frame clones and omits some. The sample consists of about 140,000 clones, roughly nine tenths of them appearing once. Specimen: peripheral blood, collected 28 days after the second AZD1222 dose. These receptors came from an adult who received the AZD1222 COVID-19 vaccine.

The rearrangement links TRBV27 to TRBJ1-2; D is unclear. This CDR3 comprises 13 residues. Trimming cost V 3 bases and J 8 bases, with 13 bases left between them. Germline values: CDR1 MNHEY, CDR2 SMNVEV (reference sequence). The CDR3 loop reads CASSLSSSSGYTF. CDR3 sequence (DNA): TGTGCCAGCAGTTTGTCCAGCTCGAGCGGCTACACCTTC.

This chain uses TRBV5-1 with TRBJ1-6; D is uncertain. Germline V gene lookup returns CDR1 SGHRS and CDR2 YFSETQ. The CDR3 runs 15 residues. Trimming stripped 4 bases from V and 3 bases from J, with 11 bases between. The DNA of the CDR3 is TGCGCCAGCAGCCCGGACGGGTTCTATAATTCACCCCTCCACTTT. Its translation is CASSPDGFYNSPLHF.

J is TRBJ2-5 and V is TRBV20-1, with unresolved D. Germline CDR1 reads DFQATT; CDR2 reads SNEGSKA (reference sequence). The CDR3 covers 11 residues. V lost 3 bases and J lost 1, with 3 bases in between. The CDR3 DNA follows: TGCAGTGCTAGGGGCCAAGAGACCCAGTACTTC. Translated: CSARGQETQYF.

This rearrangement joins TRBV27 to TRBJ1-5, with a tentative D call TRBD1 (6 bases). Looked up from germline, CDR1 is MNHEY and CDR2 is SMNVEV (reference sequence). Trimming took off 6 bases at V and 9 bases at J, with 24 bases between the two ends. CDR3 length: 16 residues. CDR3 coding DNA: TGTGCCAGCAGACGACTAACCACAGGGTGGGAAGGGCCCCAGCATTTT. Protein sequence: CASRRLTTGWEGPQHF.

This clone was seen only once. The rearrangement links TRBV2 to TRBJ1-2; D remains ambiguous. Germline V gene data show CDR1 as SNHLY and CDR2 as FYNNEI. This CDR3 spans 15 amino acids. The V end was cut by 6 bases, the J end by 2 bases, with 16 bases between. CDR3 coding DNA: TGTGCCAGCAGAGCGTCTAATGCCCCGAACTATGGCTACACCTTC. Translating gives CASRASNAPNYGYTF.

J is TRBJ2-2 and V is TRBV30, with no clear D. In germline, CDR1 is GTSNPN, CDR2 SVGIG (reference sequence). CDR3 size: 15 residues. Trimming shortened V by 6 bases and J by 5 bases, and 19 bases separated the two germline ends. CDR3 sequence (DNA): TGTGCCTGCACGCCGGGTCGCGGATATACCGGGGAGCTGTTTTTT. As protein: CACTPGRGYTGELFF.

The CDR3 DNA sequence: TGCGCCAGCAGCCTACTAGCGGAAGAAGGTAATGAGCAGTTCTTC. It encodes CASSLLAEEGNEQFF. The chain employs TRBV5-1 and TRBJ2-1, with TRBD2 identical over 8 bases. The CDR3 has 15 residues. Germline V lookup: CDR1 SGHRS, CDR2 YFSETQ. The V gene end was trimmed by 4 bases and the J gene end by 7 bases; junction bases not matched to a gene: 10. Looking up the rest from reference TRBV5-1 and TRBJ2-1 gives the full variable domain: KAGVTQTPRYLIKTRGQQVTLSCSPISGHRSVSWYQQTPGQGLQFLFEYFSETQRNKGNFPGRFSGRQFSNSRSEMNVSTLELGDSALYLCASSLLAEEGNEQFFGPGTRLTVL.

The CDR3 here is CASSLAHNPYEQYF. The CDR3 region has the DNA TGTGCCAGCAGCTTAGCGCACAACCCCTACGAGCAGTACTTC. The V gene is TRBV7-2, the J gene TRBJ2-7, with no clear D. The CDR3 extends over 14 amino acids. Trimming removed 0 bases from V and 2 bases from J, with 8 bases in between. The germline V gene encodes CDR1 SGHTA and CDR2 FQGNSA.